These T cell receptor beta chains were read from a single sample in a study of T cells in Graves' hyperthyroidism and ophthalmopathy. TCRdb used MiXCR to reprocess the multiplex PCR reads, holding one entry per CDR3 protein. Of over 500,000 distinct CDR3 sequences in the sample, around 15% are singletons; the top ten hold around 14%. The sequenced material came from blood. Every receptor here comes from a woman in her thirties or forties with Graves' hyperthyroidism. CDR3s include the opening cysteine and the closing phenylalanine or tryptophan. A D gene is named only where the DNA matches it firmly. For some rows the clone size is stated as once, few or many, or as a class when expanded; others skip it.

>TRBV29-1|few|TRBJ2-1|NA
CSVEDAGNNEQFF
TGCAGCGTTGAAGACGCCGGGAACAATGAGCAGTTCTTC
>TRBV5-6|NA|TRBJ1-3|NA
CASGGDGGSGNTIYF
TGTGCCAGCGGGGGGGACGGTGGCTCTGGAAACACCATATATTTT
>TRBV11-2|many|TRBJ2-7|NA
CASSLDRPGQLYEQYF
TGTGCCAGCAGCTTAGATCGACCGGGACAACTTTACGAGCAGTACTTC
>TRBV18|NA|TRBJ2-7|NA
CASSEKGRGVPYEQYF
TGTGCCAGCTCCGAAAAAGGTAGGGGGGTCCCCTACGAGCAGTACTTC
>TRBV28|many|TRBJ1-5|TRBD1
CASQRTGTDSNQPQHF
TGTGCCAGCCAAAGAACCGGGACAGATAGCAATCAGCCCCAGCATTTT
>TRBV3-1|many|TRBJ2-2|NA
CASSQTYNTGELFF
TGTGCCAGCAGCCAGACATATAACACCGGGGAGCTGTTTTTT
>TRBV7-2|many|TRBJ2-3|NA
CASSLAVADTQYF
TGTGCCAGCAGCTTAGCCGTAGCGGATACGCAGTATTTT
>TRBV20-1|many|TRBJ2-7|NA
CSARDVQQHFYEQYF
TGCAGTGCTAGAGATGTGCAGCAGCATTTCTACGAGCAGTACTTC
>TRBV6-1|many|TRBJ2-7|TRBD2
CASSEPSSGRGYEQYF
TGTGCCAGCAGTGAACCTTCTAGCGGGAGAGGGTACGAGCAGTACTTC
>TRBV5-5|many|TRBJ2-7|NA
CASSRGGQNYEQYF
TGTGCCAGCAGCCGAGGGGGACAAAATTACGAGCAGTACTTC
>TRBV18|NA|TRBJ2-3|NA
CASTPSAAGGDTQYF
TGTGCCAGCACCCCCTCGGCGGCCGGGGGAGATACGCAGTATTTT
>TRBV5-1|NA|TRBJ2-7|NA
CASSYGGAKPTQDEQYF
TGCGCCAGCAGCTACGGTGGAGCCAAACCTACTCAGGATGAGCAGTACTTC
>TRBV7-8|many|TRBJ2-7|TRBD1
CASSPDRVSYEQYF
TGTGCCAGCAGCCCTGACAGGGTCTCCTACGAGCAGTACTTC
>TRBV6-1|few|TRBJ2-1|TRBD1
CASSDLTGMGNEQFF
TGTGCCAGCAGTGACCTGACAGGGATGGGCAATGAGCAGTTCTTC
>TRBV20-1|many|TRBJ2-7|TRBD2
CSARDAGGPREQYF
TGCAGTGCTAGAGATGCGGGAGGGCCAAGGGAGCAGTACTTC
>TRBV11-3|many|TRBJ2-1|TRBD1
CASSLAWTGEYNEQFF
TGTGCCAGCAGCTTAGCCTGGACAGGGGAGTACAATGAGCAGTTCTTC
>TRBV28|many|TRBJ2-7|NA
CASSLLVGHSAYEQYF
TGTGCCAGCAGTTTATTGGTGGGACATAGTGCCTACGAGCAGTACTTC
>TRBV7-9|NA|TRBJ2-3|NA
CASSLVERWKDTQYF
TGTGCCAGCAGCTTAGTGGAGAGATGGAAAGATACGCAGTATTTT
>TRBV6-1|few|TRBJ2-1|TRBD2
CASSEGVLAGEEQFF
TGTGCCAGCAGTGAGGGGGTACTAGCGGGAGAGGAACAGTTCTTC
>TRBV5-5|NA|TRBJ1-1|NA
CASSLRDKSTEAFF
TGTGCCAGCAGCCTCCGGGACAAGAGCACTGAAGCTTTCTTT
>TRBV28|many|TRBJ1-2|NA
CASSLFDRPYGYTF
TGTGCCAGCAGTTTATTTGACAGACCCTATGGCTACACCTTC
>TRBV4-1|NA|TRBJ2-3|TRBD2
CASSHGQLAGGPGTDTQYF
TGCGCCAGCAGCCATGGGCAGCTAGCGGGAGGGCCGGGGACAGATACGCAGTATTTT
>TRBV30|NA|TRBJ2-7|TRBD1
CAWGRGQGAREQYF
TGTGCCTGGGGCCGGGGACAGGGGGCTCGGGAGCAGTACTTC
>TRBV3-1|NA|TRBJ2-2|TRBD2
CASSHPGGNTGELFF
TGTGCCAGCAGCCACCCGGGAGGGAACACCGGGGAGCTGTTTTTT
>TRBV7-2|many|TRBJ2-2|TRBD2
CASSPSGRRTGELFF
TGTGCCAGCAGCCCGAGCGGGAGGAGGACCGGGGAGCTGTTTTTT
>TRBV29-1|many|TRBJ2-1|TRBD2
CSVVIAGGNEQFF
TGCAGCGTTGTAATCGCGGGGGGCAATGAGCAGTTCTTC
>TRBV7-4|many|TRBJ2-7|NA
CASSLVYPSSYEQYF
TGTGCCAGCAGCTTAGTTTACCCAAGCTCCTACGAGCAGTACTTC
>TRBV24-1|few|TRBJ1-5|NA
CATSDGHQPQHF
TGTGCCACCAGTGATGGGCACCAGCCCCAGCATTTT